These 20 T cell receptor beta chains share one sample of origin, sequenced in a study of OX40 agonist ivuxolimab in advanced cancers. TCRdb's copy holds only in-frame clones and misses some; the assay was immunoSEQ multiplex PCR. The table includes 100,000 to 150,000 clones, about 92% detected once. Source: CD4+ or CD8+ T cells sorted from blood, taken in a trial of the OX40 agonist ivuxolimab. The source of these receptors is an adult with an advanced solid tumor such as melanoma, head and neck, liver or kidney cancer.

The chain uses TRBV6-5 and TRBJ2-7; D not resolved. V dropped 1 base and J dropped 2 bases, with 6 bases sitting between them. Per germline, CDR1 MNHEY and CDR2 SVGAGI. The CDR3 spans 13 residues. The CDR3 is CASSYLVTYEQYF. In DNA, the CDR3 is TGTGCCAGCAGTTACTTGGTTACCTACGAGCAGTACTTC.

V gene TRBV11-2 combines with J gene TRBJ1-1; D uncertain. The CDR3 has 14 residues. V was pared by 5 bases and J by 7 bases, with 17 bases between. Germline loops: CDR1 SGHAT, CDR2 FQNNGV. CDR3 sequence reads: CASSRIKRALEAFF. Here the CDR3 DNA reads TGTGCCAGCAGCCGGATTAAACGGGCCCTTGAAGCTTTCTTT. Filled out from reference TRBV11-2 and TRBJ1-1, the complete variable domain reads EAGVAQSPRYKIIEKRQSVAFWCNPISGHATLYWYQQILGQGPKLLIQFQNNGVVDDSQLPKDRFSAERLKGVDSTLKIQPAKLEDSAVYLCASSRIKRALEAFFGQGTRLTVV.

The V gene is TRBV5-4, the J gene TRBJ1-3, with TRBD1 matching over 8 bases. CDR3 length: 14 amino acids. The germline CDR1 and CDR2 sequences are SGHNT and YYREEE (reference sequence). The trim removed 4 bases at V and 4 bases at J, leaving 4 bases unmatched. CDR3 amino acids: CASSIWDRGNTIYF. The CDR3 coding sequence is TGTGCCAGCAGCATCTGGGACAGGGGAAACACCATATATTTT.

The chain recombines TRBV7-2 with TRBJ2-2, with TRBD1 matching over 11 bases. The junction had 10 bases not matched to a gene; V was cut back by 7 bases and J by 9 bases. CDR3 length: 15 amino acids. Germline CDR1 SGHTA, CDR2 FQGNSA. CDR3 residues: CASIPDRGRNWELFF. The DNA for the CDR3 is TGTGCCAGCATCCCGGACAGGGGGCGAAACTGGGAGCTGTTTTTT.

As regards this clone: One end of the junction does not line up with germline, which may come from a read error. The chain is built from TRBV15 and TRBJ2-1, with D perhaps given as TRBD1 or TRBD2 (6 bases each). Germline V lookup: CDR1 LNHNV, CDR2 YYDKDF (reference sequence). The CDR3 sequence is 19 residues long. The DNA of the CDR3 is TGTGTCACCAGCAGAGGCCCGGTCGAGGGGGGAAACGTATACAATGAGCAGTTCTTC. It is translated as CVTSRGPVEGGNVYNEQFF.

CDR3 sequence reads: CASSRAATNEKLFF. For the CDR3, the DNA is TGCGCCAGCAGCCGAGCTGCAACTAATGAAAAACTGTTTTTT. This sequence joins TRBV5-1 and TRBJ1-4; D unclear. Germline lookup yields CDR1 SGHRS and CDR2 YFSETQ. The germline V and J ends were trimmed by 4 bases and 0 bases, with 7 bases remaining between them. The CDR3 is 14 amino acids.

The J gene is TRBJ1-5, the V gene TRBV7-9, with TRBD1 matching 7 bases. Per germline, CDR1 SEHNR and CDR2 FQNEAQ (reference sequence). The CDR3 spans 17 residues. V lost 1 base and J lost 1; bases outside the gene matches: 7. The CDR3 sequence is CASSLGRQGVSNQPQHF. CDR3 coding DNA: TGTGCCAGCAGCTTAGGGCGCCAGGGGGTGAGCAATCAGCCCCAGCATTTT.

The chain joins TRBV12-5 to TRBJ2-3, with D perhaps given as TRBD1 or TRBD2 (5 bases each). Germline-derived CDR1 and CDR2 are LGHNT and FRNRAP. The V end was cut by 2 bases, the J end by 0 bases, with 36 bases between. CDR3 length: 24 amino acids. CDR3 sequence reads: CASGLPLDPRTLGRRPSSTDTQYF. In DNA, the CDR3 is TGTGCTAGTGGTTTGCCACTTGATCCGCGGACCCTGGGACGGCGACCCTCTAGCACAGATACGCAGTATTTT.

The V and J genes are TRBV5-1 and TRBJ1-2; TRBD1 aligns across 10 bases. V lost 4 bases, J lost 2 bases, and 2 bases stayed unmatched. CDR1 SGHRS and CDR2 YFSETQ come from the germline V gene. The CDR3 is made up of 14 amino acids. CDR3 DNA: TGCGCCAGCAGCCCGGGACAGGGGAACTATGGCTACACCTTC. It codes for CASSPGQGNYGYTF.

CDR3 in amino acids: CASSRRDTEAFF. The CDR3 DNA sequence: TGTGCCAGCAGCCGCCGGGACACTGAAGCTTTCTTT. The rearrangement joins TRBV9 to TRBJ1-1, with D uncertain. This CDR3 has 12 residues. Trimming removed 4 bases from V and 3 bases from J, with 7 bases in between. From germline, CDR1 is SGDLS and CDR2 YYNGEE.

The CDR3 protein is CASRSGTSGRGSYNEQFF. Here the CDR3 DNA reads TGTGCCAGCAGATCTGGGACTAGCGGGAGGGGCTCCTACAATGAGCAGTTCTTC. The rearrangement joins TRBV7-9 to TRBJ2-1; TRBD2 agrees at 16 bases. The J segment lost 0 bases and the V segment lost 6 bases, leaving 5 bases of the junction unmatched. CDR3 length equals 18 residues. The V gene's germline CDR1 is SEHNR and CDR2 FQNEAQ (reference sequence).

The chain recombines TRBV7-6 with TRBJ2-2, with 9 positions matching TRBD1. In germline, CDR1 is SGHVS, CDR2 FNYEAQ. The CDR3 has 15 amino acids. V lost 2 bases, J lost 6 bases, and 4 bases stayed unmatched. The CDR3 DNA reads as TGTGCCAGCAGCTTACGACAGGGGGGTTCCGGGGAGCTGTTTTTT. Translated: CASSLRQGGSGELFF.

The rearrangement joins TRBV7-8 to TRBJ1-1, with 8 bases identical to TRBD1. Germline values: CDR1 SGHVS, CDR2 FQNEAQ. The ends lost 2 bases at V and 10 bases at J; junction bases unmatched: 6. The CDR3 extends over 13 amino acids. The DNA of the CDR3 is TGTGCCAGCAGCTTAACGCGAGGACAGGGAGCTTTCTTT. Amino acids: CASSLTRGQGAFF.

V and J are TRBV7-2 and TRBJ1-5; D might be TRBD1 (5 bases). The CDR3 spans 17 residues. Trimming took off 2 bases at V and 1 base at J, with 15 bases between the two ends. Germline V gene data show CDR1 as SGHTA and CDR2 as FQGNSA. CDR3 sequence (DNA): TGTGCCAGCAGCTTATTTCCCATAGGACACAGCAATCAGCCCCAGCATTTT. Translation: CASSLFPIGHSNQPQHF.

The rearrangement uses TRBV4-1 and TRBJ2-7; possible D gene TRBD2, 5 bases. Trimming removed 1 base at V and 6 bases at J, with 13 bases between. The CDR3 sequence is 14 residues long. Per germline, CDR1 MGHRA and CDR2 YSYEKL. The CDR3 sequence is CASSQGLRGAEQYF. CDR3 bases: TGCGCCAGCAGCCAAGGGTTACGGGGAGCCGAGCAGTACTTC.

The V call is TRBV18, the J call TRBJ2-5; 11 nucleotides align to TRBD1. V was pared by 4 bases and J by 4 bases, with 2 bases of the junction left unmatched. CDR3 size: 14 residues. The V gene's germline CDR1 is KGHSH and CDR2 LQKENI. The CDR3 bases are TGTGCCAGCTCACTTGGGACAGGGGGAGAGACCCAGTACTTC. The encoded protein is CASSLGTGGETQYF.

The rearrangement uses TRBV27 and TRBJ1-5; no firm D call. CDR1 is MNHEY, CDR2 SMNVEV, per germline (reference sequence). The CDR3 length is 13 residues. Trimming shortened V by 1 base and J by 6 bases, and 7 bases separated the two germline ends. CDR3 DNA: TGTGCCAGCAGTTTATTGGGTGGTCAGCCCCAGCATTTT. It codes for CASSLLGGQPQHF.

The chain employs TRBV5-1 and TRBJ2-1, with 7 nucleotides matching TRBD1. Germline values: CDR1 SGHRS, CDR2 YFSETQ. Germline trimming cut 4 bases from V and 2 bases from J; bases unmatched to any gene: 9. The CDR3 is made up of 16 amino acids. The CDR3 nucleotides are TGCGCCAGCAGCCAAACCGGGACAGCGGCCTACAATGAGCAGTTCTTC. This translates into CASSQTGTAAYNEQFF.

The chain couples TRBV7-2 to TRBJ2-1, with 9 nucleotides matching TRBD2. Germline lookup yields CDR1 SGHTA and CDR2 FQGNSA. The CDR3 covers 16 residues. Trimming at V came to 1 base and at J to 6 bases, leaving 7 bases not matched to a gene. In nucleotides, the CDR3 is TGTGCCAGCAGCTTAGGGGCTCTAGCGGGGTTCAATGAGCAGTTCTTC. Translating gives CASSLGALAGFNEQFF.

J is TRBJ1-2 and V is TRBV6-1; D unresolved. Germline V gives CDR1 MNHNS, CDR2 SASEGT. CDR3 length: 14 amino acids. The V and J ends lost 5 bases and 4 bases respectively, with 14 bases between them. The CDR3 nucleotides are TGTGCCAGCAGTTCTACTCCGGGTCTCTATGGCTACACCTTC. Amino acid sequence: CASSSTPGLYGYTF.